This T cell receptor (beta chain) is drawn from a study of OX40 agonist ivuxolimab in advanced cancers. Whole-study context: The patients got ivuxolimab, which is an agonistic anti-OX40 (CD134) antibody. Patients were infused with ivuxolimab every 2 weeks at 0.01 to 10 mg/kg.

The germline V and J ends were trimmed by 2 bases and 6 bases, with 17 bases remaining between them. The germline V gene encodes CDR1 LGHNA and CDR2 YSLEER. The CDR3 is 16 amino acids. About this clone itself: Antigen specificity is unknown.

Libraries were prepared by immunoSEQ multiplex PCR; TCRdb keeps only in-frame clonotypes and omits some of them. This table has 100,000 or so clones, approximately 95% appearing once. The study, taken as a whole, reports: Expanded clones were, on average, more numerous among CD8+ T cells than CD4+.

The input for sequencing was CD4+ or CD8+ T cells sorted from blood, taken in a trial of the OX40 agonist ivuxolimab. The sequence was obtained from an adult with an advanced solid tumor such as melanoma, head and neck, liver or kidney cancer. The rearrangement links TRBV4-3 to TRBJ2-4; TRBD2 is a possible D gene (5 bases). CDR3 amino acids: CASSQSRTFEGNIQYF. Written as DNA, the CDR3 is TGCGCCAGCAGCCAAAGTCGGACCTTTGAGGGAAACATTCAGTACTTC.